One sample yielded the 30 T cell receptor beta chains listed below, sequenced in a study of blood T cell repertoires in COVID-19. Libraries were prepared by immunoSEQ multiplex PCR; TCRdb keeps only in-frame clonotypes and omits some of them. The sample lists roughly 36,000 clones; around 87% were seen once. What was sequenced was peripheral blood. Receptor source: a man aged 45-65 years with active or convalescent COVID-19.

This clone was seen only once. This chain connects TRBV7-9 to TRBJ2-3; TRBD2 agrees at 12 bases. The CDR3 contains 18 residues. The trim removed 4 bases at V and 0 bases at J, leaving 8 bases unmatched. From germline, CDR1 is SEHNR and CDR2 FQNEAQ (reference sequence). This CDR3 is CASSSRMTSGGSTDTQYF. The DNA of the CDR3 is TGTGCCAGCAGCTCTAGGATGACTAGCGGGGGCAGCACAGATACGCAGTATTTT. Full variable domain (missing parts from reference TRBV7-9 and TRBJ2-3): DTGVSQNPRHKITKRGQNVTFRCDPISEHNRLYWYRQTLGQGPEFLTYFQNEAQLEKSRLLSDRFSAERPKGSFSTLEIQRTEQGDSAMYLCASSSRMTSGGSTDTQYFGPGTRLTVL.

The chain uses TRBV3-1 (or the pseudogene TRBV3-2) and TRBJ2-1, with D possibly being TRBD2 (7 bases). CDR3 size: 15 residues. V lost 0 bases to trimming and J lost 4 bases, with 10 bases between them. Per germline, CDR1 LGHDT and CDR2 YNNKEL (reference sequence). CDR3 in amino acids: CASSQDGGAYNEQFF. DNA for the CDR3: TGTGCCAGCAGCCAAGATGGGGGGGCTTACAATGAGCAGTTCTTC.

V is TRBV29-1 and J is TRBJ2-1; TRBD2 is a possible D gene (5 bases). Germline assignment: CDR1 SQVTM and CDR2 ANQGSEA. This CDR3 contains 15 residues. V dropped 6 bases and J dropped 3 bases, with 18 bases sitting between them. This CDR3 reads CSVSDRGRNYNEQFF. The CDR3 nucleotides are TGCAGCGTAAGCGACCGGGGTCGAAACTACAATGAGCAGTTCTTC.

V usage is TRBV7-6 and J usage is TRBJ2-5, with a weak D call TRBD2 (6 bases). Trimming cost V 5 bases and J 5 bases, with 15 bases left between them. The CDR3 runs to 14 residues. Germline values: CDR1 SGHVS, CDR2 FNYEAQ. The DNA for the CDR3 is TGTGCCAGCAGCCCCTCCCCCGGGAGCGAGACCCAGTACTTC. Protein product: CASSPSPGSETQYF. Full variable domain (outside the CDR3, taken from reference TRBV7-6 and TRBJ2-5): GAGVSQSPRYKVTKRGQDVALRCDPISGHVSLYWYRQALGQGPEFLTYFNYEAQQDKSGLPNDRFSAERPEGSISTLTIQRTEQRDSAMYRCASSPSPGSETQYFGPGTRLLVL.

This chain connects TRBV7-8 to TRBJ1-5; TRBD1 aligns across 7 bases. V lost 5 bases, J lost 0 bases, and 10 bases stayed unmatched. CDR1 is SGHVS and CDR2 is FQNEAQ in the germline V gene. This CDR3 comprises 17 residues. The CDR3 protein is CASSPLEGQYSNQPQHF. DNA for the CDR3: TGTGCCAGCAGCCCCCTCGAGGGACAGTATAGCAATCAGCCCCAGCATTTT.

The CDR3 loop is CASSFYSGPGTSGWDEQFF. As DNA, the CDR3 is TGTGCCAGCAGCTTTTATTCTGGACCCGGGACTAGCGGGTGGGATGAGCAGTTCTTC. V is TRBV5-6 and J is TRBJ2-1; 12 bases map to TRBD2. This CDR3 has 19 residues. With V trimmed by 2 bases and J by 8 bases, 17 bases remained unmatched. Germline CDR1 reads SGHDT; CDR2 reads YYEEEE.

This clone was counted between two and nine times. This chain joins TRBV28 and TRBJ1-4, with D possibly TRBD1 on 5 matching bases. The CDR3 is made up of 14 amino acids. In germline, CDR1 is MDHEN, CDR2 SYDVKM. Trimming stripped 4 bases from V and 8 bases from J, with 14 bases between. The CDR3 here is CASSSPTGGEKLFF. In nucleotides, the CDR3 is TGTGCCAGCAGTTCCCCAACGGGGGGGGAAAAACTGTTTTTT.

V gene TRBV5-6 combines with J gene TRBJ2-1; TRBD1 agrees at 7 bases. CDR1 is SGHDT and CDR2 is YYEEEE in the germline V gene. J lost 5 bases, V lost 3 bases, and 14 bases had no gene match. This CDR3 has 17 amino acids. The CDR3 bases are TGTGCCAGCAGCTCACCTACCGGGACAGAGACGGACAATGAGCAGTTCTTC. Its translation is CASSSPTGTETDNEQFF. Together with reference TRBV5-6 and TRBJ2-1, the CDR3 gives the full variable domain: DAGVTQSPTHLIKTRGQQVTLRCSPKSGHDTVSWYQQALGQGPQFIFQYYEEEERQRGNFPDRFSGHQFPNYSSELNVNALLLGDSALYLCASSSPTGTETDNEQFFGPGTRLTVL.

The V call is TRBV5-6, the J call TRBJ1-2, with D possibly matching TRBD1 (6 bases). This CDR3 is 12 amino acids long. Germline CDR1 SGHDT, CDR2 YYEEEE. V was trimmed by 2 bases and J by 8 bases, leaving 10 bases between them. As DNA, the CDR3 is TGTGCCAGCAGCTTTTCAGGGGACGGCTACACCTTC. This gives the protein CASSFSGDGYTF.

This chain joins TRBV2 and TRBJ1-2; weak D call: TRBD1 (6 bases). CDR1 SNHLY and CDR2 FYNNEI come from the germline V gene. The CDR3 is made up of 11 amino acids. V lost 8 bases, J lost 9 bases, and 13 bases lay in between. CDR3 DNA sequence: TGTGCCAGCTGGACAGTGGGGAGCTACACCTTC. This gives the protein CASWTVGSYTF.

The genes are TRBV12-3 or TRBV12-4 and TRBJ2-2; 7 bases align to TRBD1. The trim removed 6 bases at V and 8 bases at J, leaving 6 bases unmatched. This CDR3 region has 13 residues. The CDR3 bases are TGTGCCAGCAGCTCAGACAGGGTTGGGGAGCTGTTTTTT. It is translated as CASSSDRVGELFF.

J is TRBJ2-1 and V is TRBV11-2, with TRBD2 identical over 7 bases. V lost 4 bases and J lost 3; bases outside the gene matches: 3. The CDR3 consists of 14 residues. Germline assignment: CDR1 SGHAT and CDR2 FQNNGV. Here the CDR3 reads CASSWAGDYNEQFF. The CDR3, as DNA: TGTGCCAGCAGCTGGGCGGGGGACTACAATGAGCAGTTCTTC.

The chain carries TRBV19 and TRBJ1-1; TRBD1 matches at 10 bases. Per germline, CDR1 LNHDA and CDR2 SQIVND (reference sequence). Trimming removed 5 bases from V and 1 base from J; junction bases left unmatched: 13. The CDR3 is 18 amino acids. The CDR3 coding sequence is TGTGCCAGTAGTCCGGGGGACAGGGGAAGTATTGGGAACACTGAAGCTTTCTTT. Translation: CASSPGDRGSIGNTEAFF.

The chain employs TRBV6-1 and TRBJ2-5; 7 bases are shared with TRBD2. The length of the CDR3 is 16 residues. J lost 5 bases, V lost 4 bases, and 13 bases had no gene match. Germline CDR1 MNHNS, CDR2 SASEGT. The DNA of the CDR3 is TGTGCCAGCAGTGTCGGTACGGGGGGATTCTGGGAGACCCAGTACTTC. Amino acid sequence: CASSVGTGGFWETQYF.

This sequence joins TRBV7-2 and TRBJ2-7, with TRBD1 matching over 7 bases. V trimming: 1 base; J trimming: 2 bases; junction bases outside the gene matches: 8. CDR1 SGHTA and CDR2 FQGNSA come from the germline V gene. The CDR3 covers 16 residues. The CDR3 loop reads CASSLGGGTVPYEQYF. CDR3 nucleotide sequence: TGTGCCAGCAGCTTAGGTGGTGGGACAGTCCCCTACGAGCAGTACTTC.

The chain employs TRBV19 and TRBJ2-7, with TRBD1 matching 9 bases. Germline CDR1 and CDR2: LNHDA and SQIVND (reference sequence). V was clipped by 7 bases and J by 3 bases; unmatched bases: 7. This CDR3 comprises 14 residues. CDR3 residues: CASTWGTGNYEQYF. The CDR3 DNA reads as TGTGCCAGTACCTGGGGGACAGGGAACTACGAGCAGTACTTC. The full variable domain, with the rest looked up from reference TRBV19 and TRBJ2-7, is DGGITQSPKYLFRKEGQNVTLSCEQNLNHDAMYWYRQDPGQGLRLIYYSQIVNDFQKGDIAEGYSVSREKKESFPLTVTSAQKNPTAFYLCASTWGTGNYEQYFGPGTRLTVT.

This clone occurred once. V is TRBV28 and J is TRBJ1-1, with unresolved D. The germline V gene encodes CDR1 MDHEN and CDR2 SYDVKM. Trimming removed 8 bases from V and 0 bases from J, with 7 bases in between. The CDR3 loop spans 12 amino acids. The CDR3: CASRTLNTEAFF. The CDR3 DNA reads as TGTGCCAGCCGTACTCTGAACACTGAAGCTTTCTTT.

This chain joins TRBV6-1 and TRBJ2-1; D ambiguous. V was clipped by 2 bases and J by 9 bases, with 8 bases between them. In germline, CDR1 is MNHNS, CDR2 SASEGT. The CDR3 runs 12 residues. CDR3 loop: CASSELGIEQFF. The CDR3 coding sequence is TGTGCCAGCAGTGAACTAGGAATTGAGCAGTTCTTC.

The chain combines TRBV5-1 with TRBJ2-5; 9 bases map to TRBD1. The CDR3 contains 16 residues. V lost 4 bases to trimming and J lost 1 base; unmatched junction nucleotides: 8. Germline CDR1 is SGHRS and CDR2 is YFSETQ. The CDR3 nucleotides are TGCGCCAGCAGCCAGGACAGGGGTCTACTCCAAGAGACCCAGTACTTC. As protein: CASSQDRGLLQETQYF.

V is TRBV27 and J is TRBJ2-1, with 9 bases identical to TRBD2. This CDR3 contains 16 residues. V gave up 7 bases and J gave up 1 base; unmatched junction bases: 8. CDR1 MNHEY and CDR2 SMNVEV come from the germline V gene (reference sequence). As DNA, the CDR3 is TGTGCCAGCACCACGCGGGGGGGCCGGTCCTACAATGAGCAGTTCTTC. Protein sequence: CASTTRGGRSYNEQFF.

This chain joins TRBV18 and TRBJ2-1; D may be TRBD1 (6 bases). Per the germline V gene, CDR1 is KGHSH and CDR2 is LQKENI. The length of the CDR3 is 13 residues. V was trimmed by 3 bases and J by 5 bases, leaving 8 bases between them. For the CDR3, the DNA is TGTGCCAGCTCACCGGACAGAAACAATGAGCAGTTCTTC. This translates into CASSPDRNNEQFF.

This clone was seen once. The gene calls are TRBV5-1 and TRBJ2-7; the D gene is possibly TRBD1 (5 bases). The V and J ends lost 4 bases and 3 bases respectively, with 14 bases between them. Per the germline V gene, CDR1 is SGHRS and CDR2 is YFSETQ. The CDR3 is 14 amino acids. The CDR3 DNA reads TGCGCCAGCAGCGTTGGCAGGGTGAACTACGAGCAGTACTTC. This codes for CASSVGRVNYEQYF. The full variable domain, completed using reference TRBV5-1 and TRBJ2-7, is KAGVTQTPRYLIKTRGQQVTLSCSPISGHRSVSWYQQTPGQGLQFLFEYFSETQRNKGNFPGRFSGRQFSNSRSEMNVSTLELGDSALYLCASSVGRVNYEQYFGPGTRLTVT.

This chain connects TRBV4-1 to TRBJ1-1; unclear D gene. The CDR3 contains 15 residues. Trimming took off 0 bases at V and 1 base at J, with 9 bases between the two ends. The germline CDR1 and CDR2 sequences are MGHRA and YSYEKL. CDR3 protein: CASSQERQWNTEAFF. The DNA of the CDR3 is TGCGCCAGCAGCCAAGAGCGGCAATGGAACACTGAAGCTTTCTTT.

The rearrangement uses TRBV4-1 and TRBJ2-1, with a possible D match to TRBD2 (6 bases). Germline CDR1 and CDR2: MGHRA and YSYEKL. The CDR3 runs to 16 residues. V lost 0 bases to trimming and J lost 7 bases, with 16 bases between them. The chain's CDR3 is CASSQDTSGSVNEQFF. In nucleotides, the CDR3 is TGCGCCAGCAGCCAAGATACGAGCGGGTCCGTTAATGAGCAGTTCTTC.

The rearrangement links TRBV11-2 to TRBJ2-7; D unclear. From germline, CDR1 is SGHAT and CDR2 FQNNGV. This CDR3 contains 11 residues. Trimming took 5 bases from V and 3 from J, leaving 5 bases between them. Here the CDR3 reads CASSPRYEQYF. The CDR3 coding sequence is TGTGCCAGCAGCCCCCGCTACGAGCAGTACTTC.

The chain recombines TRBV19 with TRBJ1-2, with 7 bases aligning to TRBD1. V shed 4 bases and J 5 bases; nucleotides not matched to a gene: 10. Germline V gives CDR1 LNHDA, CDR2 SQIVND (reference sequence). The CDR3 extends over 15 amino acids. The CDR3 sequence is CASSKEEGARYGYTF. As DNA, the CDR3 is TGTGCCAGTAGTAAAGAGGAGGGGGCGCGGTATGGCTACACCTTC.

The CDR3 loop is CASSLDIQGVNTGELFF. CDR3 DNA sequence: TGTGCCAGCAGCTTAGATATTCAGGGGGTGAACACCGGGGAGCTGTTTTTT. The rearrangement links TRBV11-2 to TRBJ2-2, with 7 bases fitting TRBD1. Germline V gene sequence: CDR1 SGHAT, CDR2 FQNNGV. V was clipped by 0 bases and J by 1 base; unmatched bases: 5. The CDR3 has 17 amino acids.

The chain carries TRBV7-9 and TRBJ1-3; D gene unclear. The germline V gene has CDR1 SEHNR and CDR2 FQNEAQ (reference sequence). With 3 bases removed from V and 2 bases from J, the gap between germline ends came to 5 bases. This CDR3 comprises 13 residues. Here the CDR3 reads CASSFQAGNTIYF. CDR3 coding DNA: TGTGCCAGCAGCTTCCAGGCTGGAAACACCATATATTTT.

The V gene is TRBV10-3, the J gene TRBJ1-2, with 11 bases identical to TRBD1. Germline assignment: CDR1 ENHRY and CDR2 SYGVKD. V gave up 2 bases and J gave up 8 bases; unmatched junction bases: 10. This CDR3 contains 16 residues. The CDR3 spells CAISETPGTGGEGYTF. As DNA, the CDR3 is TGTGCCATCAGTGAGACGCCCGGGACAGGGGGGGAAGGCTACACCTTC.

The DNA of the CDR3 is TGTGCCAGCACCCTAGGGGGACACCTCAACTATGGCTACACCTTC. It is translated as CASTLGGHLNYGYTF. The chain couples TRBV9 to TRBJ1-2, with a tentative D call TRBD1 (6 bases). Trimming pared 6 bases from V and 2 bases from J, leaving 17 bases between. The CDR3 has 15 amino acids. Germline values: CDR1 SGDLS, CDR2 YYNGEE. Looking up the rest from reference TRBV9 and TRBJ1-2 gives the full variable domain: DSGVTQTPKHLITATGQRVTLRCSPRSGDLSVYWYQQSLDQGLQFLIQYYNGEERAKGNILERFSAQQFPDLHSELNLSSLELGDSALYFCASTLGGHLNYGYTFGSGTRLTVV.